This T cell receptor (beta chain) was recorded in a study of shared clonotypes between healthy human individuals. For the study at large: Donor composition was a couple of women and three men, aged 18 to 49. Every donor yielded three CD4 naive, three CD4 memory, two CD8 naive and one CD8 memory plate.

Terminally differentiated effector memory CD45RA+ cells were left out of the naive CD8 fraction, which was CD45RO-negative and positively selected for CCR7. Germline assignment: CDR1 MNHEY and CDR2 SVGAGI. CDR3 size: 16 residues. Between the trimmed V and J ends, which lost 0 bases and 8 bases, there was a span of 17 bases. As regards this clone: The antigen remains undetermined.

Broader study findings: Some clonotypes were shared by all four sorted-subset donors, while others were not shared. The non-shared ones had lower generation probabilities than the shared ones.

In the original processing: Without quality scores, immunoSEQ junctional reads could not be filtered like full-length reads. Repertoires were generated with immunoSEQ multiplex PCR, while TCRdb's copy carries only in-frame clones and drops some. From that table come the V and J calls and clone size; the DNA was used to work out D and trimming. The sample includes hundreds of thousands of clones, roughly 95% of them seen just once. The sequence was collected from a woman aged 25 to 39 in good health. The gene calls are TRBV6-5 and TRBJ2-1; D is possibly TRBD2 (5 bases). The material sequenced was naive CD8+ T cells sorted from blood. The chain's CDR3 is CASSYSALVAGDEQFF. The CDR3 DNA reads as TGTGCCAGCAGTTACTCTGCACTAGTAGCCGGGGATGAGCAGTTCTTC.